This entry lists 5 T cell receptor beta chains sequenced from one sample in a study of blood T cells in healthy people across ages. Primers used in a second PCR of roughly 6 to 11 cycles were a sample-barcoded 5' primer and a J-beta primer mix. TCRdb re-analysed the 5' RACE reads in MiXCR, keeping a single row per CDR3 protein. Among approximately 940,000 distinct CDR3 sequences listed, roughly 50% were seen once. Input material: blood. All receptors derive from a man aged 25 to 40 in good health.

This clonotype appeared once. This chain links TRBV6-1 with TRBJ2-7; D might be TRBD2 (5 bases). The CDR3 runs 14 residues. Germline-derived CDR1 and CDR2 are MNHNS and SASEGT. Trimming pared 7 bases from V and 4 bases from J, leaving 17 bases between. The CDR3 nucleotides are TGTGCCAGCATTATACAGAGGGCATCTTACGAGCAGTACTTC. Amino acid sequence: CASIIQRASYEQYF.

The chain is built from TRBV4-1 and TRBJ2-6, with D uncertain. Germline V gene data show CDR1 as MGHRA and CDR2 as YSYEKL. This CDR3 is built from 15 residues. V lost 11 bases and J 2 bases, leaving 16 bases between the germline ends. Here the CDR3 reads CAAAIQATGANVLTF. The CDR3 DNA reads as TGCGCCGCAGCCATCCAGGCCACTGGGGCCAACGTCCTGACTTTC.

CDR3 loop: CASSHATGFVETQYF. The CDR3 coding sequence is TGTGCCAGCAGCCATGCGACAGGGTTCGTCGAGACCCAGTACTTC. The rearrangement uses TRBV3-1 and TRBJ2-5, with 7 nucleotides matching TRBD1. V trimming: 3 bases; J trimming: 5 bases; junction bases outside the gene matches: 9. The CDR3 has 15 residues. Germline V CDR1 and CDR2: LGHDT, YNNKEL (reference sequence).

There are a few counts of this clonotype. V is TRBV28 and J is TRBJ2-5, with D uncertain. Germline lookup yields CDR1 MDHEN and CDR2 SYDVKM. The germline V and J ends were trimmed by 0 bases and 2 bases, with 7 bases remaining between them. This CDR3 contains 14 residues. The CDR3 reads CASSLWTEQETQYF. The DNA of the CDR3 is TGTGCCAGCAGTTTATGGACGGAACAAGAGACCCAGTACTTC.

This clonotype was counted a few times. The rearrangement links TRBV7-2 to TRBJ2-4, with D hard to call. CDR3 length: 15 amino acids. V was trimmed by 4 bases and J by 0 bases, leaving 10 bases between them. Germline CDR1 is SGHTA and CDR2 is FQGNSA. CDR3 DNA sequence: TGTGCCAGCAGCTACGACATTCTAGCCAAAAACATTCAGTACTTC. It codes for CASSYDILAKNIQYF. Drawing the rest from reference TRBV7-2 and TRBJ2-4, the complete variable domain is GAGVSQSPSNKVTEKGKDVELRCDPISGHTALYWYRQSLGQGLEFLIYFQGNSAPDKSGLPSDRFSAERTGGSVSTLTIQRTQQEDSAVYLCASSYDILAKNIQYFGAGTRLSVL.